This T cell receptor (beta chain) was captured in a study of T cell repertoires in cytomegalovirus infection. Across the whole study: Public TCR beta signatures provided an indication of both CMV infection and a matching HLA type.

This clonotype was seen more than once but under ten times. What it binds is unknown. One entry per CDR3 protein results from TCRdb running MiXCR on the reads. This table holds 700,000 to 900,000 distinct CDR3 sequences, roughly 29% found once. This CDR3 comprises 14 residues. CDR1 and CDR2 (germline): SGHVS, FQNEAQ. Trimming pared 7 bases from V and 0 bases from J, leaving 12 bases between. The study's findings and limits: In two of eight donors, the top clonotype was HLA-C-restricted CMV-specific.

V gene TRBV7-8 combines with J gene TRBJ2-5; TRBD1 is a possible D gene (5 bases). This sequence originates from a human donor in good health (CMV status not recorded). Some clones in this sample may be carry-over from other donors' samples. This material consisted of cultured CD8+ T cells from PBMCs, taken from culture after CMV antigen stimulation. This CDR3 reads CASTTGWDQETQYF. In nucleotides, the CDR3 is TGTGCCAGCACCACAGGCTGGGACCAAGAGACCCAGTACTTC.